The present entry profiles one T cell receptor beta chain with its context. Its antigen is still unknown. No clone much larger than this one lies a single base away; base qualities are absent. Using the deep immunoSEQ assay, TCR CDR3 regions were amplified from genomic DNA by multiplex PCR. For each cell subset, the extracted genomic DNA was distributed evenly across all wells of several immunoSEQ 96-well plates, and each plate served as one replicate. Each replicate PCR for sorted subsets received about 220 ng genomic DNA, equal to 30,000 or so T cell genomes. Purified libraries were measured with a Qubit 3.0 fluorometer, size-checked on a Bioanalyzer 2100, and measured again with the KAPA Library Quantification kit. A separate single-read 150-cycle Illumina NextSeq 550 flow cell was used to sequence each immunoSEQ 96-well plate. On the authors' methods: Because the immunoSEQ output included only junctional sequences and no quality scores, the filtering could not be the same as the filtering used for full-length reads. To assign V/J genes and CDR3, sequences were annotated against IMGT germline references using PyIR, a Python wrapper for IgBLAST v1.9. Reads were removed for weak V/J assignments (E-value above 1e-6), missing CDR3, stop codons, out-of-frame junctions, or ambiguous translated residues. V3J clonotypes were defined as sequences sharing an identical inferred V gene, J gene, and CDR3 amino acid sequence. Percentage overlap between repertoires was calculated by dividing the number of shared unique clonotypes by the size of the smaller repertoire. Three approaches were used to assess repertoire richness: RTK rarefaction, the Chao1 estimator, and Recon v2.1 estimates of unobserved clonotypes. OLGA was used to compute generation probabilities for all TCRbeta clonotypes that the gDNA method yielded from a handful of donors. Held by TCRdb, this immuneACCESS table contains in-frame sequences only and omits some clones. Under half of the omission traces to an unresolved V gene where checked; the cause of the rest is unknown. The V and J calls and clone size are taken from that table; D and trimming were inferred from the DNA. The sample table shows over 2,000,000 clones, and 80% to 95% are seen once. Jointly, the top ten make up roughly 1.7% of the sample.

CD8 naive samples were obtained by positive selection for CCR7 among CD45RO-negative cells, yielding a CD45RA+CCR7+ population from which TemRA cells were excluded. The donors were healthy, HIV-negative adults with no recently reported acute infections or vaccinations. Only Caucasian adults living in Nashville, Tennessee, USA were represented among the donors. Blood was collected by leukapheresis, and PBMCs were isolated by Ficoll-Histopaque density gradient centrifugation and then cryopreserved in liquid nitrogen vapor phase. Analytical flow cytometry was used to check the purity and quantity of every magnetically sorted T cell population. From each sorted fraction, genomic DNA was isolated and quantified by UV absorbance on a Nanodrop 2000c. This entry belongs to a study of shared clonotypes between healthy human individuals (dated by TCRdb to about 2020). General notes on the study: The cohort included three men and a couple of women between 18 and 49 years of age. For each donor, CD4 naive and CD4 memory were each run on three plates, CD8 naive on two plates, and CD8 memory on one plate. The study deeply sequenced blood TCR repertoires of about 5 healthy adults to estimate repertoire size and the extent of clonotype sharing between individuals. To increase sequencing depth and limit assay-specific biases, different laboratories used diverse techniques to prepare libraries and sequence TCR repertoires. Per donor, leukapheresis produced somewhere between about 0.9 and 10 billion PBMCs.

Its CDR3 holds 18 amino acids, cysteine through phenylalanine. Kept here is only the CDR3 DNA, which spans 54 bases and is read in frame from base 1. V is cut back by 8 bases and J by 0 bases, with 15 bases in the junction unmatched. The germline V gene specifies SNHLY as CDR1 and FYNNEI as CDR2. Broad study findings and their caveats: Estimated clonotype richness was generally larger for naive than for memory subsets. The genetic and exposure-history diversity represented was limited by the small number of donors. Pairwise subsampling indicated that sequencing depth was expected to affect the degree of clonotype sharing among donors. Clonotypes shared by all four sorted-subset donors showed higher generation probabilities than non-shared clonotypes. Rarefaction of sorted-subset datasets indicated incomplete sequencing despite the large sequencing depth. Sharing across several donors was observed for around 5% of naive CD4, less than 4% of naive CD8, roughly 2.4% of memory CD4, and around 0.42% of memory CD8 clonotypes. Sampling was restricted to blood, and TCR repertoires in tissue are likely to differ from TCR repertoires in blood.

Source material: naive CD8+ T cells from PBMCs. This sample's cell subset or site label indicates: CD45RA+CCR7+. The V and J segments used are TRBV2 and TRBJ2-1, with TRBD2 identical over 8 junction bases. This clonotype was obtained from a man between 18 and 29 years old in good health. Some clones in this sample may be carry-over from other donors' samples. The DNA reads TGTGCCAGCTCCCCAAGAGGGCTAGCGGGCTTCTCCTACAATGAGCAGTTCTTC. It translates to CASSPRGLAGFSYNEQFF.